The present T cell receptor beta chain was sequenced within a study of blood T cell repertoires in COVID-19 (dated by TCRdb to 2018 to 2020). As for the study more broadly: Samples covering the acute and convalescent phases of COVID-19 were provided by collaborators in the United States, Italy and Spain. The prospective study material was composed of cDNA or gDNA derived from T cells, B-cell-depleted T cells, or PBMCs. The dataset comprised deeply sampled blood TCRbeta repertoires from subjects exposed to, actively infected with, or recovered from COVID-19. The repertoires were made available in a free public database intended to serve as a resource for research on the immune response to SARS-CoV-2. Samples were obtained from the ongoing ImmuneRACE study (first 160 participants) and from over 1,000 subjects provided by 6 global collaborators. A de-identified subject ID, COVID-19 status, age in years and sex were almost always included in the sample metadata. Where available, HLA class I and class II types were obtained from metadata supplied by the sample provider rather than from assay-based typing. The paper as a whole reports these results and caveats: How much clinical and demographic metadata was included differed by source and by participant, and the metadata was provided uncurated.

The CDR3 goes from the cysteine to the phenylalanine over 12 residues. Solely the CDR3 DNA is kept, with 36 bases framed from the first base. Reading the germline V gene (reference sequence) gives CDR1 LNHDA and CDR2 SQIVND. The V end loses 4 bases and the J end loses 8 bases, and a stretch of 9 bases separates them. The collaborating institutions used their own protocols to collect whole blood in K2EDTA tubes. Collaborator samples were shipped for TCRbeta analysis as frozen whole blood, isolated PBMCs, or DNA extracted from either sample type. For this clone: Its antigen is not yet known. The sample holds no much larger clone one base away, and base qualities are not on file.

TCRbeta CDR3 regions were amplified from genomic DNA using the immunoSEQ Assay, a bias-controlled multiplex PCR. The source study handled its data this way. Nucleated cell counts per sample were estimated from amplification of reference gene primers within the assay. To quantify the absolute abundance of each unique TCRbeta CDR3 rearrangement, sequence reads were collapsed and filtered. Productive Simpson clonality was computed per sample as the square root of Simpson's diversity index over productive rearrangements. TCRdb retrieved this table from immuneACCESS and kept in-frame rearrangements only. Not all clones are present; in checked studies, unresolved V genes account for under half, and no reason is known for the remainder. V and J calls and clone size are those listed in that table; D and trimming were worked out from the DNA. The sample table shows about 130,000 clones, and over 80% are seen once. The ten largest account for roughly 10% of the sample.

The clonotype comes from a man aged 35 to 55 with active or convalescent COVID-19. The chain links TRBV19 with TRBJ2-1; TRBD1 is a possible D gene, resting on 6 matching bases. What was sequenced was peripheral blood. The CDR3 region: CASSTQGYEQFF. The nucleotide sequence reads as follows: TGTGCCAGTAGTACCCAGGGGTATGAGCAGTTCTTC.